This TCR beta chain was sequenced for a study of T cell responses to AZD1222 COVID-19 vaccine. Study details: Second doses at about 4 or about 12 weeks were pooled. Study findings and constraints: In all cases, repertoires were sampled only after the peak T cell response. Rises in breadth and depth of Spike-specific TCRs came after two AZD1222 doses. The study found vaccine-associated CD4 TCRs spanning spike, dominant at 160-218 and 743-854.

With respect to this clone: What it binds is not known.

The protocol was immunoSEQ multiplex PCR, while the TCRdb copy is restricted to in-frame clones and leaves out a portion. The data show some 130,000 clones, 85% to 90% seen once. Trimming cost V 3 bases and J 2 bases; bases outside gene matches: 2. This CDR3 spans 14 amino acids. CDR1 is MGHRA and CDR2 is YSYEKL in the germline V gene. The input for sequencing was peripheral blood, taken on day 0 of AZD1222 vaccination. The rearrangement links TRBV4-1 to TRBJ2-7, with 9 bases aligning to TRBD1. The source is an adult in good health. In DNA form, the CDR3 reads TGCGCCAGCAGCCACCGGGACAGGGCCTACGAGCAGTACTTC. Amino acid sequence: CASSHRDRAYEQYF.